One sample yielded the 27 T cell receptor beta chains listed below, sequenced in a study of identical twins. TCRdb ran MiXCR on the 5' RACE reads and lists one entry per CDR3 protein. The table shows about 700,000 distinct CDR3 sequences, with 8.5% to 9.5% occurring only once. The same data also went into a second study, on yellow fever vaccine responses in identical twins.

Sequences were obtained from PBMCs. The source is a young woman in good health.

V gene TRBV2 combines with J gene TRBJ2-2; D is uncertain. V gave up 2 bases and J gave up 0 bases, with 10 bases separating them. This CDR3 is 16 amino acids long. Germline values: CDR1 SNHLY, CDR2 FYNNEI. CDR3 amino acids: CASSETGSANTGELFF. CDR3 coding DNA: TGTGCCAGCAGTGAAACCGGCAGCGCGAACACCGGGGAGCTGTTTTTT.

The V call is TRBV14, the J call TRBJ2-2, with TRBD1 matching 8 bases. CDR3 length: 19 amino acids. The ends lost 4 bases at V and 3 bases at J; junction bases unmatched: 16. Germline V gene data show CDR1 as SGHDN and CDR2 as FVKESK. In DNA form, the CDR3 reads TGTGCCAGCAGCCCATTCTGGACAGGGCGGGTAATCGACACCGGGGAGCTGTTTTTT. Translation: CASSPFWTGRVIDTGELFF.

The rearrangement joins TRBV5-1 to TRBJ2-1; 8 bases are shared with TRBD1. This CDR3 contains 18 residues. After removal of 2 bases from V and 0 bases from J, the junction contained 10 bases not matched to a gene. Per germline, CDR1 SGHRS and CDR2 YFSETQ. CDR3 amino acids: CASSFFRDRISSYNEQFF. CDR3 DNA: TGCGCCAGCAGCTTCTTCCGGGACAGGATCAGCTCCTACAATGAGCAGTTCTTC.

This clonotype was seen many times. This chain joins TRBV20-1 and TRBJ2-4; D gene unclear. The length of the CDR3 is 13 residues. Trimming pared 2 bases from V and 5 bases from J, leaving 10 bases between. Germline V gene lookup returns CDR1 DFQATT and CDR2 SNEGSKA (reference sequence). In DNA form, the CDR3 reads TGCAGTGCTAGAAGCCCAACAGAAAACATTCAGTACTTC. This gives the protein CSARSPTENIQYF.

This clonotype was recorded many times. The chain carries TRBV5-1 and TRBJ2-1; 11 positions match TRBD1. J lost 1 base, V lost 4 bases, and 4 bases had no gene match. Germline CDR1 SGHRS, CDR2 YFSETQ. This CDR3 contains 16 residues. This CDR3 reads CASSGGTGGSYNEQFF. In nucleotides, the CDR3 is TGCGCCAGCAGCGGAGGGACAGGGGGGTCCTACAATGAGCAGTTCTTC. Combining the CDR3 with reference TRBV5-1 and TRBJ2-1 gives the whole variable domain KAGVTQTPRYLIKTRGQQVTLSCSPISGHRSVSWYQQTPGQGLQFLFEYFSETQRNKGNFPGRFSGRQFSNSRSEMNVSTLELGDSALYLCASSGGTGGSYNEQFFGPGTRLTVL.

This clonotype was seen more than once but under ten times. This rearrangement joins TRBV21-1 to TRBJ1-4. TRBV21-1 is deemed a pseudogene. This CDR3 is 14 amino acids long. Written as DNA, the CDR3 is TGTGCCAGCAGCAAAGTGCAGGGAGGAGAAAAACTGTTTTTT. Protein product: CASSKVQGGEKLFF.

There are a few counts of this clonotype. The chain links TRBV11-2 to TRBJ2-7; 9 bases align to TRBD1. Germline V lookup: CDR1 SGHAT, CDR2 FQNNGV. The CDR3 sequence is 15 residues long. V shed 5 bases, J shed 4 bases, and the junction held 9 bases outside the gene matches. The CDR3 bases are TGTGCCAGCAGCGCCGGGACAGGGCCCTTTTACGAGCAGTACTTC. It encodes CASSAGTGPFYEQYF.

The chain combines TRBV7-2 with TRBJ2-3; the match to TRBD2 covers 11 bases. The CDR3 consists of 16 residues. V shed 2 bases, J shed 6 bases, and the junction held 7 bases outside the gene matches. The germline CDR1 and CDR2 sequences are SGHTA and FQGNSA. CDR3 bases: TGTGCCAGCAGCTTAAATAGCGGGGGGGCCAGGGATACGCAGTATTTT. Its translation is CASSLNSGGARDTQYF.

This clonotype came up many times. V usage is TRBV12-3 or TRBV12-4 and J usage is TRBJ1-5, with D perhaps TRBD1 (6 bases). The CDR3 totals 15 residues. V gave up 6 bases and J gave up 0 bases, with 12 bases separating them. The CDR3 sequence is CASSWTADSNQPQHF. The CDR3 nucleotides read TGTGCCAGCAGCTGGACAGCAGATAGCAATCAGCCCCAGCATTTT.

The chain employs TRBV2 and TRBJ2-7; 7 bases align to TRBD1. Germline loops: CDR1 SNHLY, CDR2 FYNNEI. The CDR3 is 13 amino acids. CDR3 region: CAYARQGSYEQYF. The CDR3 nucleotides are TGTGCGTACGCACGACAGGGTTCCTACGAGCAGTACTTC.

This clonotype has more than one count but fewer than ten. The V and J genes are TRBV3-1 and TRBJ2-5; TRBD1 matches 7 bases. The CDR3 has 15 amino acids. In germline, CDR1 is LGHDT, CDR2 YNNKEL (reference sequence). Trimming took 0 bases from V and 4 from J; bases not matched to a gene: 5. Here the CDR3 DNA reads TGTGCCAGCAGCCAAGAAGGGACAGTCCCAGAGACCCAGTACTTC. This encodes CASSQEGTVPETQYF.

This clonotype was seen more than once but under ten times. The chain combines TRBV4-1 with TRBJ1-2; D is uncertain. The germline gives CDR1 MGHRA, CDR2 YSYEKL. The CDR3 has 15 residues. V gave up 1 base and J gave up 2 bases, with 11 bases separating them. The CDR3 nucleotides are TGCGCCAGCAGCCAAGGGGAGACGGAAAACTATGGCTACACCTTC. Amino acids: CASSQGETENYGYTF.

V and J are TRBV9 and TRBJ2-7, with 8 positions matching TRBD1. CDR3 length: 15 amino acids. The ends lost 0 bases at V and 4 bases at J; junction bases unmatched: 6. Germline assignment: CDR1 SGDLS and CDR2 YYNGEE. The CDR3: CASSVDLTGAYEQYF. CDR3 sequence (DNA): TGTGCCAGCAGCGTAGATTTGACAGGGGCATACGAGCAGTACTTC.

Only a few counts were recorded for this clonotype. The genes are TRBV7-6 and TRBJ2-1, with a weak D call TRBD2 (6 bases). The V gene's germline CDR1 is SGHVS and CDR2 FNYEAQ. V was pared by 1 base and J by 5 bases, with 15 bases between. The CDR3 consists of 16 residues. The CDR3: CASSLVFLAKDNEQFF. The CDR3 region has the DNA TGTGCCAGCAGCTTAGTATTCCTAGCGAAAGACAATGAGCAGTTCTTC.

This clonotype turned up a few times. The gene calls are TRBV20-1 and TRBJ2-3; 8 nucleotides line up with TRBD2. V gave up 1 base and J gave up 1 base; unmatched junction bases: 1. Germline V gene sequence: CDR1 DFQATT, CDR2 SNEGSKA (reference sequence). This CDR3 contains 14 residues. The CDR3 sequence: CSARVLAGTDTQYF. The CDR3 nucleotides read TGCAGTGCTAGAGTACTAGCGGGCACAGATACGCAGTATTTT.

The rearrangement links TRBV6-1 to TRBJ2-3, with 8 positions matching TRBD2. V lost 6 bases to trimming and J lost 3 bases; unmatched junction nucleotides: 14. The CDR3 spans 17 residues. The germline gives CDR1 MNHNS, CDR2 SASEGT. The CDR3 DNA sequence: TGTGCCAGCAGGCCCCGGTCGCGGGGGGCGAGAACAGATACGCAGTATTTT. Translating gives CASRPRSRGARTDTQYF.

CDR3 loop: CASSSFSGGSSYEQYF. The CDR3 bases are TGTGCCAGCAGCTCATTTAGCGGGGGAAGCTCCTACGAGCAGTACTTC. The chain has TRBV28 and TRBJ2-7; 9 bases are shared with TRBD2. Germline V lookup: CDR1 MDHEN, CDR2 SYDVKM. The trim removed 6 bases at V and 0 bases at J, leaving 9 bases unmatched. CDR3 length: 16 amino acids.

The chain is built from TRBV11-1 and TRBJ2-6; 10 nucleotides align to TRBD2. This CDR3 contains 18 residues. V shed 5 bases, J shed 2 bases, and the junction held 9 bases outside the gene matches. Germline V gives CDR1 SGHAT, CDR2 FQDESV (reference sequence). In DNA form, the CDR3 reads TGTGCCAGCAGCAAACCAGGGACTAGCGTACCTGGGGCCAACGTCCTGACTTTC. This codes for CASSKPGTSVPGANVLTF.

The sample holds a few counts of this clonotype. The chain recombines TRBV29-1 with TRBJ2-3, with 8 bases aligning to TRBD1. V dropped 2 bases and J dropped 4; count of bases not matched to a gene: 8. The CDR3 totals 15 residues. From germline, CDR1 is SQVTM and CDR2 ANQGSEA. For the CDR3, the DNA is TGCAGCGTTGAAAGAGGCGACAGGGGTGCAGATACGCAGTATTTT. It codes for CSVERGDRGADTQYF.

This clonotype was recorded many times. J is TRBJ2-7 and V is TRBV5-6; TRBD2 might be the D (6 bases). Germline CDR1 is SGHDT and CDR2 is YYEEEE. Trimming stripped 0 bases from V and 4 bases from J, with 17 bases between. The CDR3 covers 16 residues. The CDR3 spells CASSLAVGEVYYEQYF. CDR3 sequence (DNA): TGTGCCAGCAGCTTGGCGGTAGGGGAGGTCTATTACGAGCAGTACTTC.

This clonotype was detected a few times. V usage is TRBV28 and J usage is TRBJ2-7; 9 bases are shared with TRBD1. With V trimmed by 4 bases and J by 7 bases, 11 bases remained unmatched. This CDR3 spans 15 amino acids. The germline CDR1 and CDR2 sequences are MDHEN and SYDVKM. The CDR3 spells CASSSTGTGSGEQYF. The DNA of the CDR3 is TGTGCCAGCAGTTCCACTGGGACAGGGTCGGGGGAGCAGTACTTC.

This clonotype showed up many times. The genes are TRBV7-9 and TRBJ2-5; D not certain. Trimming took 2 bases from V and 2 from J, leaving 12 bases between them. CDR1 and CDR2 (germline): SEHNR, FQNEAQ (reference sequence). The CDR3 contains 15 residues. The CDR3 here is CASSLRSGQQETQYF. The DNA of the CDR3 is TGTGCCAGCAGCTTACGCTCCGGGCAGCAAGAGACCCAGTACTTC.

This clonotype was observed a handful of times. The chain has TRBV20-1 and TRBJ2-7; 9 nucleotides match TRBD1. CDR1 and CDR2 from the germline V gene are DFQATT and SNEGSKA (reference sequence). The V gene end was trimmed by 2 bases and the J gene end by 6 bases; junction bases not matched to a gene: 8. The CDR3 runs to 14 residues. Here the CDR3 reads CSARRPGQGAEQYF. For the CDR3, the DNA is TGCAGTGCTAGAAGACCGGGACAGGGTGCCGAGCAGTACTTC.

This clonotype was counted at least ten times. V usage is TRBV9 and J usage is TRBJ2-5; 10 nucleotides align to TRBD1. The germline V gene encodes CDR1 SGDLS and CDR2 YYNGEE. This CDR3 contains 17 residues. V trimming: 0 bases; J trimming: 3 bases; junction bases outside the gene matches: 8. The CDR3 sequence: CASSVAIGTGEEETQYF. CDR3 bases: TGTGCCAGCAGCGTAGCTATTGGGACAGGGGAAGAAGAGACCCAGTACTTC.

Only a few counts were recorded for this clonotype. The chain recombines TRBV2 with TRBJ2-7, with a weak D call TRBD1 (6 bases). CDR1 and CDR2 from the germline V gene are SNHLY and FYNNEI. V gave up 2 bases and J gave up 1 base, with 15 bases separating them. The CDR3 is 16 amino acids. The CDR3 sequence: CASSESSQGFSYEQYF. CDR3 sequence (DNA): TGTGCCAGCAGTGAATCGTCGCAGGGGTTTTCCTACGAGCAGTACTTC.

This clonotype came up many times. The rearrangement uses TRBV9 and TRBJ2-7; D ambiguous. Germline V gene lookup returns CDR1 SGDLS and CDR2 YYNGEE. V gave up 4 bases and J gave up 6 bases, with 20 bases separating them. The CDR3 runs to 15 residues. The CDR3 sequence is CASSSKEATFSEQYF. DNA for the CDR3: TGTGCCAGCAGCTCAAAGGAAGCGACATTTAGCGAGCAGTACTTC.

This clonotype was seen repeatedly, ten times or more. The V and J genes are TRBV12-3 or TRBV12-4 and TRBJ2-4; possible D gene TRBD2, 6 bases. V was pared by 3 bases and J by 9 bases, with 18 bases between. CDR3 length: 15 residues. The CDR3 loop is CASSFPGVQGVIQYF. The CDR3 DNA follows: TGTGCCAGCAGTTTTCCGGGGGTTCAGGGTGTCATTCAGTACTTC.